These 2 T cell receptor beta chains were sequenced from one sample in a study of T-cell reconstitution after alpha-beta-depleted transplantation in children. During its preparation, the TCRbeta library received unique molecular identifiers. MiXCR was run by TCRdb on the PCR reads, yielding one entry per CDR3 protein. The sample has under 450,000 distinct CDR3 sequences, 15% to 20% seen once; the top ten hold under 30%. Source: PBMCs, mostly from graft donor cells, taken 360 days after TCRalphabeta/CD19-depleted stem cell transplant. Receptors originate from a boy younger than two who had a stem cell transplant for Wiskott-Aldrich syndrome, so the T cells may come from the graft donor.

This rearrangement joins TRBV11-1 to TRBJ2-3, with 14 bases identical to TRBD2. Germline V gives CDR1 SGHAT, CDR2 FQDESV (reference sequence). J gave up 1 base and V 4 bases, and 7 bases lay outside the gene matches. The CDR3 runs 18 residues. In DNA, the CDR3 is TGTGCCAGCAGCTCGACTAGCGGGGGGGCCGGGCGCACAGATACGCAGTATTTT. This encodes CASSSTSGGAGRTDTQYF.

The V gene is TRBV27, the J gene TRBJ2-7; D is perhaps TRBD2 (7 bases). The V and J ends lost 5 bases and 2 bases respectively, with 16 bases between them. The length of the CDR3 is 15 residues. Germline lookup yields CDR1 MNHEY and CDR2 SMNVEV (reference sequence). CDR3 DNA: TGTGCCAGCAGTCCCTACGGGGGGCTGACCTACGAGCAGTACTTC. Protein: CASSPYGGLTYEQYF.